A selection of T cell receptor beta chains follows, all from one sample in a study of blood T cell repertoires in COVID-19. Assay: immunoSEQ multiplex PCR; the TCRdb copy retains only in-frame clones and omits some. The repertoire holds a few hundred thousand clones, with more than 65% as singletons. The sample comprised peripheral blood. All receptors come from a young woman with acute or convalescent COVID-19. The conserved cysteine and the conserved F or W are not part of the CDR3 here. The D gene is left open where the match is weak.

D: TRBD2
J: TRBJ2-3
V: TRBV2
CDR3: ARGLAGAGATDTQY

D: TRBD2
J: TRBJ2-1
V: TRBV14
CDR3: ASSNLAGAYNEQF

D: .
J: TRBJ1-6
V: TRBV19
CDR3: ASSLGRGSSYNSPLH

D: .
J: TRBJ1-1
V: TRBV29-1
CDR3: SVARNTEAF

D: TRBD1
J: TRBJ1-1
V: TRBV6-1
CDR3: ASSDTGQMNTEAF

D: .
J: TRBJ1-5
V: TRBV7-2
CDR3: ASSTRGGGMSNQPQH

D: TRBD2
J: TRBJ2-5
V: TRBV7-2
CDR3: ASRLAGEETQY

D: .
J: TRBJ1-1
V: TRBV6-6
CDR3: ASSYSSGGGHTEAF

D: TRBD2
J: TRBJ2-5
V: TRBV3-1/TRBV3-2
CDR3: ASSQDPSGASGIRTQY

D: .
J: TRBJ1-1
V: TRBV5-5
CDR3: ASSLGHSNTEAF

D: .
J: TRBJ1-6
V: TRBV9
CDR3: ASSVGGHKNSPLH

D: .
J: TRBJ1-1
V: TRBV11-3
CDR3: ASSLTPGGSRGDSTEAF

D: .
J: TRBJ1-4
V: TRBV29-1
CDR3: SVQVNEKLF

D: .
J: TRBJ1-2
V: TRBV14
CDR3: ASSQAGRFNYGYT

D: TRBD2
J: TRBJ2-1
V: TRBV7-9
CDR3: ASSFRLAGGPGPNEQF

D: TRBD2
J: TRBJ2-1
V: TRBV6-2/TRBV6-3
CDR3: ASSSLAGGNEQF

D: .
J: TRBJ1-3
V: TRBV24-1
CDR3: ATGGRGIFSGNTIY

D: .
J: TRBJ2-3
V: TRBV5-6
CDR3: ASTWLWRSDTQY

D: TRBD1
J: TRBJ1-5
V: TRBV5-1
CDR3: ASKQGYSNQPQH

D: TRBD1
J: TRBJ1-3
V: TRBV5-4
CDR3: ASSLVGQGGSGNTIY

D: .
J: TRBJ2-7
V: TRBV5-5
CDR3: ASSLSGSEAYEQY